These 2 T cell receptor beta chains share one sample of origin, sequenced in a study of post-analysis software for immune sequencing data. Study results and limitations: Included in a set of four or five TRBV segments more frequent in patients than controls were TRBV5-6, TRBV5-1 and TRBV20-1.

The TCR beta cDNA libraries carried unique molecular identifiers. TCRdb reprocessed the PCR reads with MiXCR, giving one entry per CDR3 protein. The table includes about 760,000 distinct CDR3 sequences, 25% to 30% detected once. These receptors have no known antigen. Sequenced: blood. These receptors were collected from a girl aged 10 to 17 with multiple sclerosis.

Comment on this clonotype: Germline is not matched at one junction end, which may reflect a read error. The chain combines TRBV2 with TRBJ1-1; the match to TRBD1 covers 7 bases. This CDR3 spans 15 amino acids. Per germline, CDR1 SNHLY and CDR2 FYNNEI. The CDR3 DNA follows: TGTGCCAGCAGTGGCCCAGGGGGAGATAACACTGTAGCTTTCTTT. It specifies CASSGPGGDNTVAFF.

This chain links TRBV12-3 or TRBV12-4 with TRBJ2-7; weak D call: TRBD1 (6 bases). Trimming took off 6 bases at V and 5 bases at J, with 20 bases between the two ends. This CDR3 spans 15 amino acids. CDR3 in DNA: TGTGCCAGCAGCCGCTCCTGTACAGGGCGCGACGAGCAGTACTTC. The encoded protein is CASSRSCTGRDEQYF.